This T cell receptor (beta chain) is from a study of CD4 and CD8 cells across lung adenocarcinoma regions. There are 10 residues in the CDR3. V was pared by 4 bases and J by 9 bases, with 4 bases between. Samples came from patients with localized non-small cell lung adenocarcinoma. TCRdb re-called the PCR reads through MiXCR, storing one row per CDR3 protein. The repertoire holds 4,000 or so distinct CDR3 sequences, with approximately 60% as singletons. Input material: CD8+ T cells from the margin of a lung tumor. The rearrangement uses TRBV12-3 or TRBV12-4 and TRBJ2-1, with D unclear. This receptor was identified in a female donor with lung adenocarcinoma. The CD4 and CD8 labels of this study may be unreliable. The DNA for the CDR3 is TGTGCCAGCAGTTGGAGTGAGCAGTTCTTC. It codes for CASSWSEQFF.